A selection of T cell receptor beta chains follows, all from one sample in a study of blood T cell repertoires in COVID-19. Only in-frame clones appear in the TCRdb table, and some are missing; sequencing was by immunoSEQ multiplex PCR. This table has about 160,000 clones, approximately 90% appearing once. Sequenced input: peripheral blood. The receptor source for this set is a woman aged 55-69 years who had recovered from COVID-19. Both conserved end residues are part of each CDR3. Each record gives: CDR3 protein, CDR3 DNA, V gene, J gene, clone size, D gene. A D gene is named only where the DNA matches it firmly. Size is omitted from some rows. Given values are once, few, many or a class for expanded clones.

CASSLLEPIEQYF	TGTGCCAGCAGCCTCCTGGAGCCAATCGAGCAGTACTTC	TRBV28	TRBJ2-7	NA	NA
CASSPQWAIYNEQFF	TGTGCCAGCTCACCACAATGGGCTATTTACAATGAGCAGTTCTTC	TRBV18	TRBJ2-1	NA	NA
CASSERDSGPYEQYF	TGCGCCAGCAGTGAGAGGGACAGCGGACCCTACGAGCAGTACTTC	TRBV10-2	TRBJ2-7	NA	TRBD1
CASSPRAGEAFF	TGTGCCAGCTCACCACGGGCAGGGGAAGCTTTCTTT	TRBV18	TRBJ1-1	NA	NA
CASSVSGGLNEQFF	TGTGCCAGCAGCGTCAGCGGGGGTTTAAATGAGCAGTTCTTC	TRBV11-3	TRBJ2-1	NA	TRBD2
CASSLGGQGAEGYTF	TGTGCCAGCAGCTTAGGGGGACAGGGGGCTGAAGGCTACACCTTC	TRBV7-2	TRBJ1-2	NA	TRBD1
CASSLQGLDTQYF	TGTGCCAGCAGCTTACAGGGATTGGATACGCAGTATTTT	TRBV7-9	TRBJ2-3	NA	NA
CSASVQGAGQPQHF	TGCAGTGCTAGTGTACAGGGGGCAGGACAGCCCCAGCATTTT	TRBV20-1	TRBJ1-5	NA	TRBD1
CASSLTTGDGYTF	TGTGCCAGCAGCTTAACGACAGGGGATGGCTACACCTTC	TRBV7-9	TRBJ1-2	NA	TRBD1
CASSENPGTVGGYTF	TGTGCCAGCAGCGAAAACCCCGGGACAGTAGGTGGCTACACCTTC	TRBV3-1/TRBV3-2	TRBJ1-2	NA	TRBD1
CASSQLRGQPQHF	TGTGCCAGCAGCCAGTTGCGGGGTCAGCCCCAGCATTTT	TRBV3-1/TRBV3-2	TRBJ1-5	NA	NA
CASSGAQLSEAFF	TGTGCCAGCTCGGGGGCCCAGCTGTCCGAAGCTTTCTTT	TRBV18	TRBJ1-1	NA	NA
CASAPRGGGRNIQYF	TGTGCCAGCGCCCCCCGGGGGGGAGGTCGGAACATTCAGTACTTC	TRBV6-5	TRBJ2-4	NA	TRBD2
CASSQDTSGGYNEQFF	TGTGCCAGCAGCCAGGATACTAGCGGGGGATACAATGAGCAGTTCTTC	TRBV4-2	TRBJ2-1	NA	TRBD2
CASSLLGVQPQHF	TGTGCCAGCAGCTTGCTAGGAGTGCAGCCCCAGCATTTT	TRBV5-5	TRBJ1-5	NA	NA
CASSEGTSGTDTQYF	TGTGCCAGCAGTGAAGGGACTAGCGGCACAGATACGCAGTATTTT	TRBV2	TRBJ2-3	NA	TRBD2
CASSQLSQPVTGKAFF	TGTGCCAGCAGCCAACTTTCCCAACCCGTAACAGGGAAAGCTTTCTTT	TRBV3-1/TRBV3-2	TRBJ1-1	NA	NA
CASGGSPPYEQYF	TGTGCCAGCGGGGGGTCCCCTCCCTACGAGCAGTACTTC	TRBV28	TRBJ2-7	once	NA
CASSPRALYGYTF	TGTGCCAGCAGTCCCAGGGCTCTCTATGGCTACACCTTC	TRBV27	TRBJ1-2	few	NA
CASSNSRVSKNIQYF	TGTGCCAGCAGTAACTCCCGGGTCTCCAAAAACATTCAGTACTTC	TRBV5-6	TRBJ2-4	NA	NA
CASSLDRGNEQFF	TGTGCCAGCAGCTTAGACAGGGGCAATGAGCAGTTCTTC	TRBV7-3	TRBJ2-1	NA	TRBD1
CASMGGLVEKLFF	TGTGCCAGCATGGGAGGATTAGTTGAAAAACTGTTTTTT	TRBV6-5	TRBJ1-4	NA	NA
CAIRGLAGTGELFF	TGTGCCATCCGGGGACTAGCGGGGACCGGGGAGCTGTTTTTT	TRBV10-3	TRBJ2-2	NA	TRBD2
CASSQTPAYEQYF	TGTGCCAGCAGCCAGACTCCGGCCTACGAGCAGTACTTC	TRBV28	TRBJ2-7	NA	NA
CASSQETMGTQYF	TGTGCCAGCAGCCAAGAGACTATGGGGACCCAGTACTTC	TRBV14	TRBJ2-5	NA	NA
CASSLLGQGLETQYF	TGCGCCAGCAGCTTGTTAGGACAGGGATTAGAGACCCAGTACTTC	TRBV5-1	TRBJ2-5	NA	TRBD1
CASSSQGAFNQPQHF	TGTGCCAGCAGCTCACAGGGGGCTTTCAATCAGCCCCAGCATTTT	TRBV6-5	TRBJ1-5	NA	TRBD1
CASSLGQGYGYTF	TGTGCCAGCAGTTTAGGGCAGGGCTATGGCTACACCTTC	TRBV28	TRBJ1-2	NA	NA
CASSQLTNEKLFF	TGCGCCAGCAGCCAACTCACTAATGAAAAACTGTTTTTT	TRBV4-1	TRBJ1-4	NA	NA
CASSQDSYSGANVLTF	TGTGCCAGCAGCCAAGATTCGTACTCTGGGGCCAACGTCCTGACTTTC	TRBV4-2	TRBJ2-6	NA	NA
CASSPGTGGRTEAFF	TGTGCCAGCAGCCCCGGGACAGGGGGTCGTACTGAAGCTTTCTTT	TRBV7-9	TRBJ1-1	NA	TRBD1
CSASLSGAVYGYTF	TGCAGTGCTAGTCTATCAGGGGCGGTCTATGGCTACACCTTC	TRBV20-1	TRBJ1-2	few	NA
CASSSSSLQETQYF	TGTGCCAGCAGCTCGTCCAGTCTTCAAGAGACCCAGTACTTC	TRBV7-6	TRBJ2-5	NA	NA
CASSRTSGPSYEQYF	TGTGCCAGCAGCAGGACTAGCGGCCCTTCCTACGAGCAGTACTTC	TRBV6-5	TRBJ2-7	NA	TRBD2
CASKEGPSTDTQYF	TGTGCCAGCAAGGAGGGGCCTAGCACAGATACGCAGTATTTT	TRBV6-5	TRBJ2-3	NA	NA
CASSPGQVTDTQYF	TGTGCCAGCAGCCCGGGACAGGTCACAGATACGCAGTATTTT	TRBV7-3	TRBJ2-3	once	TRBD1
CASSYWLAGAQSTDTQYF	TGTGCCAGCAGTTACTGGCTAGCGGGGGCTCAAAGCACAGATACGCAGTATTTT	TRBV6-2/TRBV6-3	TRBJ2-3	NA	TRBD2
CASSQDREGEQYF	TGTGCCAGCAGTCAGGACAGGGAGGGCGAGCAGTACTTC	TRBV7-2	TRBJ2-7	NA	NA
CASSYLGTGRNYGYTF	TGTGCCAGCAGTTATCTTGGCACAGGGCGCAACTATGGCTACACCTTC	TRBV6-2/TRBV6-3	TRBJ1-2	NA	NA
CASSSGPDEAFF	TGTGCCAGCAGCTCAGGTCCAGATGAAGCTTTCTTT	TRBV7-6	TRBJ1-1	NA	NA
CASSHLEGSSYNEQFF	TGTGCCAGCAGCCACCTCGAGGGAAGCTCCTACAATGAGCAGTTCTTC	TRBV12-1	TRBJ2-1	NA	NA
CASSSLSGVGEQFF	TGTGCCAGCAGCTCTTTAAGCGGGGTTGGTGAGCAGTTCTTC	TRBV7-2	TRBJ2-1	NA	TRBD2
CASSGGLPGNEQFF	TGCGCCAGCAGCGGGGGACTCCCGGGCAATGAGCAGTTCTTC	TRBV5-1	TRBJ2-1	once	NA
CASSAEGISTDTQYF	TGTGCCAGCAGTGCGGAGGGGATTAGCACAGATACGCAGTATTTT	TRBV6-4	TRBJ2-3	NA	NA
CASSLHLPGQGFVDTQYF	TGTGCCAGCAGTTTACACTTACCGGGACAGGGGTTTGTGGATACGCAGTATTTT	TRBV27	TRBJ2-3	once	TRBD1
CASSFRQIGGTGELFF	TGCGCCAGCAGCTTCCGACAGATCGGAGGGACCGGGGAGCTGTTTTTT	TRBV5-1	TRBJ2-2	NA	NA
CASSSEATGARGYTF	TGTGCCAGCAGCTCTGAAGCCACAGGGGCGAGGGGCTACACCTTC	TRBV5-4	TRBJ1-2	NA	TRBD1
CASNRTVRGSYEQYF	TGTGCCAGCAATAGGACAGTCCGAGGCTCCTACGAGCAGTACTTC	TRBV6-5	TRBJ2-7	NA	NA
CASSLREGLTGELFF	TGTGCCAGCAGCTTACGGGAGGGTCTTACCGGGGAGCTGTTTTTT	TRBV9	TRBJ2-2	NA	TRBD2
CASSLSPSDYNEQFF	TGTGCCAGCAGCTTGTCCCCTAGTGACTACAATGAGCAGTTCTTC	TRBV5-5	TRBJ2-1	NA	NA
CASSSQISYNSPLHF	TGTGCCAGCAGTAGCCAGATCTCCTATAATTCACCCCTCCACTTT	TRBV11-2	TRBJ1-6	NA	NA
CASSYDSEAFF	TGTGCCAGCAGTTACGACAGTGAAGCTTTCTTT	TRBV2	TRBJ1-1	NA	NA
CASSFRTGFSSYNEQFF	TGTGCCAGTAGTTTCCGGACAGGCTTTAGCTCCTACAATGAGCAGTTCTTC	TRBV19	TRBJ2-1	NA	TRBD1
CASSLGAGPSGNTIYF	TGTGCCAGCAGCCTTGGGGCAGGCCCCTCTGGAAACACCATATATTTT	TRBV5-4	TRBJ1-3	NA	NA